Detailed here is one T cell receptor (beta chain). Its antigen is not identified. Indicated treatment: 15 to 20 received Ad26.COV2.S at low or high dose, single or two shots; about 5 received placebo; per-sample allocation not given. The investigators took samples on day 63 after the first vaccine or placebo injection. Whoever gave the sample was an adult aged 18-55 years in Boston. Sequencing was performed with immunoSEQ multiplex PCR; in TCRdb, only in-frame clones are kept and a portion is missing. The table records 350,000 to 550,000 clones, 75% to 90% of them present only once. These data come from a study of Ad26.COV2.S vaccination and SARS-CoV-2 variants. Overall study results and limits: Vaccinees reportedly had broad spike-specific CD8+ and CD4+ T cell responses.

The CDR3 is made up of 13 amino acids. Germline CDR1 SGHAT, CDR2 FQNNGV. Trimming cost V 1 base and J 5 bases, with 8 bases left between them. The V gene is TRBV11-2, the J gene TRBJ1-1; D not resolved. Sequenced material: peripheral blood, taken in a trial of Ad26.COV2.S vaccine versus placebo. The clonotype comes from a person aged 18 to 59 who received the Ad26.COV2.S COVID-19 vaccine or a placebo. The CDR3 DNA follows: TGTGCCAGCAGCTTAGTCCGTTGGACTGAAGCTTTCTTT. This encodes CASSLVRWTEAFF.